The rows below give T cell receptor beta chains drawn from one sample of a study of cytomegalovirus exposure and HLA in healthy donors. Profiled with immunoSEQ multiplex PCR; TCRdb holds only in-frame clones, not every one. The sample has more than 100,000 clones; around 76% are singletons. The sequenced sample was PBMCs. The receptors originated from a young woman in good health and CMV-seropositive. Both conserved end residues are part of each CDR3. A D gene is named only where the DNA matches it firmly. Expanded clones get a size class; other rows say once, few or many, or leave the size out.

clone size	D gene	J gene	V gene	CDR3 length	CDR3 protein	CDR3 DNA
NA	NA	TRBJ2-7	TRBV5-5	12	CASSLQGYEQYF	TGTGCCAGCAGCTTACAGGGCTACGAGCAGTACTTC
NA	TRBD2	TRBJ2-2	TRBV5-1	16	CASSYSGGAFAGELFF	TGCGCCAGCAGCTATAGCGGGGGGGCCTTCGCCGGGGAGCTGTTTTTT
NA	TRBD2	TRBJ2-7	TRBV2	14	CASSASSGSYEQYF	TGTGCCAGCAGCGCCTCTAGCGGGTCCTACGAGCAGTACTTC
NA	TRBD2	TRBJ2-7	TRBV7-3	13	CASAELAGYEQYF	TGTGCCAGCGCCGAACTAGCGGGTTACGAGCAGTACTTC
few	TRBD2	TRBJ2-3	TRBV6-4	15	CASSGTSGGTDTQYF	TGTGCCAGCAGTGGGACTAGCGGGGGCACAGATACGCAGTATTTT
NA	TRBD1	TRBJ1-2	TRBV4-1	17	CASSQVGTAKGWGGYTF	TGCGCCAGCAGCCAAGTAGGGACAGCGAAGGGGTGGGGTGGCTACACCTTC
NA	TRBD2	TRBJ2-2	TRBV5-6	16	CASSARGGKVAGELFF	TGTGCCAGCAGCGCCCGGGGGGGAAAAGTTGCCGGGGAGCTGTTTTTT
NA	TRBD1	TRBJ1-2	TRBV5-4	14	CASSKGQGTGGYTF	TGTGCCAGCAGCAAAGGACAGGGGACAGGAGGCTACACCTTC
NA	NA	TRBJ1-1	TRBV7-9	14	CASRALASYTEAFF	TGTGCCAGCAGGGCCCTGGCCTCATACACTGAAGCTTTCTTT
NA	NA	TRBJ1-1	TRBV19	15	CASSLGALGNTEAFF	TGTGCCAGCTCGCTAGGAGCCCTAGGGAACACTGAAGCTTTCTTT
few	TRBD1	TRBJ2-2	TRBV9	12	CASSVGTGELFF	TGTGCCAGCAGCGTTGGGACAGGAGAGCTGTTTTTT
NA	TRBD1	TRBJ1-4	TRBV6-5	14	CASSKQGRDEKLFF	TGTGCCAGCAGCAAACAGGGGAGAGATGAAAAACTGTTTTTT
NA	NA	TRBJ2-1	TRBV7-3	15	CASSLDSNSYNEQFF	TGTGCCAGCAGCCTAGACAGCAACTCCTACAATGAGCAGTTCTTC
NA	NA	TRBJ2-1	TRBV2	15	CASSEAVGGFDEQFF	TGTGCCAGCAGTGAAGCGGTTGGGGGCTTTGATGAGCAGTTCTTC
NA	NA	TRBJ1-5	TRBV28	15	CASSFIRDIGQPQHF	TGTGCCAGCAGTTTCATCCGGGATATTGGTCAGCCCCAGCATTTT
few	TRBD1	TRBJ1-2	TRBV6-5	16	CASSLIPGQGENGYTF	TGTGCCAGCAGTTTAATTCCGGGACAGGGGGAGAATGGCTACACCTTC
NA	TRBD2	TRBJ2-2	TRBV2	17	CASSARAGALLTGELFF	TGTGCCAGCAGTGCACGAGCGGGGGCTTTACTCACCGGGGAGCTGTTTTTT
NA	TRBD1	TRBJ1-2	TRBV5-1	13	CASSLDRTYGYTF	TGCGCCAGCAGCCTGGACAGGACATATGGCTACACCTTC
NA	NA	TRBJ1-2	TRBV29-1	16	CSVSHEPGSTNYGYTF	TGCAGCGTTTCCCACGAACCAGGCAGCACTAACTATGGCTACACCTTC
NA	TRBD1	TRBJ1-1	TRBV5-1	18	CASSSRARDRGPNTEAFF	TGCGCCAGCAGCTCTAGAGCCCGGGACAGGGGGCCGAACACTGAAGCTTTCTTT
NA	NA	TRBJ2-1	TRBV18	15	CASSPTGSPYNEQFF	TGTGCCAGCTCACCCACCGGGAGTCCATACAATGAGCAGTTCTTC
NA	TRBD1	TRBJ1-5	TRBV27	16	CASSPRTGRVNQPQHF	TGTGCCAGCAGCCCAAGGACAGGTCGAGTTAATCAGCCCCAGCATTTT
once	NA	TRBJ2-7	TRBV27	16	CASERPRQEDSYEQYF	TGTGCCAGCGAACGACCTAGACAGGAGGACTCCTACGAGCAGTACTTC
NA	NA	TRBJ1-5	TRBV7-9	16	CASSLGTGGSYQPQHF	TGTGCCAGCAGCTTAGGTACGGGAGGGTCGTATCAGCCCCAGCATTTT